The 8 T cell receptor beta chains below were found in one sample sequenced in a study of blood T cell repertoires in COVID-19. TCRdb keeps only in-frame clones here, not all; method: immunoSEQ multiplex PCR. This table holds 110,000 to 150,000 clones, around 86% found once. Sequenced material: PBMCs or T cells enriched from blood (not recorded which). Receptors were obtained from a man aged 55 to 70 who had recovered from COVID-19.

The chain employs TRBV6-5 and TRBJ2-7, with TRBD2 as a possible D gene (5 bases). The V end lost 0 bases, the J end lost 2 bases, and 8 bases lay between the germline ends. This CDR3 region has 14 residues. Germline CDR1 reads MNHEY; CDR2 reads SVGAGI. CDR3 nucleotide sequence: TGTGCCAGCAGTTACTCGCGACTAACCTACGAGCAGTACTTC. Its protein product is CASSYSRLTYEQYF.

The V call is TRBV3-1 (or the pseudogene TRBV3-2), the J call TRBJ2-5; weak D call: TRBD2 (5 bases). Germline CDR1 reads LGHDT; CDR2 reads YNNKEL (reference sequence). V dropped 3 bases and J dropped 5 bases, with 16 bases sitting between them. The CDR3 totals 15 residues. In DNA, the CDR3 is TGTGCCAGCAGCCACTGGAGTGGAGGCCGGGAGACCCAGTACTTC. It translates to CASSHWSGGRETQYF.

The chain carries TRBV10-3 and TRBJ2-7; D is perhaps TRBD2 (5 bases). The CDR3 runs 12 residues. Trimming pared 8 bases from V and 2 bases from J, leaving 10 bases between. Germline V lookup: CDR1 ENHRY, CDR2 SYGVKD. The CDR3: CAIGPGTYEQYF. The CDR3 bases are TGTGCCATCGGCCCCGGGACCTACGAGCAGTACTTC.

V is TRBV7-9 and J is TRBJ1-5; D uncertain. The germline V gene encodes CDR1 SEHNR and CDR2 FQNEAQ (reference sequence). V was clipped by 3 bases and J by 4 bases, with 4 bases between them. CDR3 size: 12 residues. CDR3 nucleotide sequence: TGTGCCAGCAGCTTTCCTAATCAGCCCCAGCATTTT. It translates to CASSFPNQPQHF.

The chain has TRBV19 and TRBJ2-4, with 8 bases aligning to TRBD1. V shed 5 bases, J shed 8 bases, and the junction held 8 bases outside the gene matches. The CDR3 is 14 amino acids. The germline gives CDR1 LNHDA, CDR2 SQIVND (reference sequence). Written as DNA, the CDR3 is TGTGCCAGTAGTGCGCGGGACAGGATCCACATTCAGTACTTC. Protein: CASSARDRIHIQYF.

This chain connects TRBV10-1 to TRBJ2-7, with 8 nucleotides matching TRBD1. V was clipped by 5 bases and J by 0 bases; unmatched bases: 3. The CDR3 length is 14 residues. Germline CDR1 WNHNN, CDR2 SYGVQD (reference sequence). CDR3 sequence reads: CASSRDRFSYEQYF. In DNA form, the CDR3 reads TGCGCCAGCAGTAGGGACAGGTTCTCCTACGAGCAGTACTTC.

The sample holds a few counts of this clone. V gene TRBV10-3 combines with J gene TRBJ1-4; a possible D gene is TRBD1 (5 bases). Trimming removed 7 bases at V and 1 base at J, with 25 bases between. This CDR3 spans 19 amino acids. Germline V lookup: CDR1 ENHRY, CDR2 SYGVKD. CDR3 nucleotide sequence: TGTGCCATCAAAACCCACCCCCAGGGTCCCCCGGGAACTAATGAAAAACTGTTTTTT. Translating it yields CAIKTHPQGPPGTNEKLFF.

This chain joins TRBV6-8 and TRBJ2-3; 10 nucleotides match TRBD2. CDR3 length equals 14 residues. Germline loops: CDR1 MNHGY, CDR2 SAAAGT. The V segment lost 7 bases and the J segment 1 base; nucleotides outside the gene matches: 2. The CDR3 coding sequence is TGTGCCAGCATCCTAGCGGGGGGCACAGATACGCAGTATTTT. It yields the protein CASILAGGTDTQYF.